The following is a T cell receptor beta chain sequence with its context. Time point given: pre-treatment sample, taken before nivolumab and TIL therapy. Enrollment ran from October 2017 to January 2020. This sample was included in a study of TIL therapy for anti-PD-1-resistant metastatic lung cancer. Study information: Patients then received nivolumab; progressors got lymphodepletion, TIL and IL-2.

Sequencing used immunoSEQ v3. Assay: immunoSEQ multiplex PCR; the TCRdb copy retains only in-frame clones and omits some. The sample yields tens of thousands of clones, less than 80% seen once. V shed 5 bases and J shed 1 base, with 12 bases lying between them. Germline-derived CDR1 and CDR2 are SGHTA and FQGTGA. This CDR3 is 14 amino acids long. This sample comprised blood, obtained at baseline. The chain recombines TRBV7-3 with TRBJ2-7; tentatively, D is TRBD1 or TRBD2 (5 bases each). The TCR comes from a man in his sixties or seventies with non-small cell lung cancer. CDR3 in amino acids: CASSNRTDSYEQYF. The CDR3 DNA follows: TGTGCCAGCAGCAACAGGACTGATTCCTACGAGCAGTACTTC.